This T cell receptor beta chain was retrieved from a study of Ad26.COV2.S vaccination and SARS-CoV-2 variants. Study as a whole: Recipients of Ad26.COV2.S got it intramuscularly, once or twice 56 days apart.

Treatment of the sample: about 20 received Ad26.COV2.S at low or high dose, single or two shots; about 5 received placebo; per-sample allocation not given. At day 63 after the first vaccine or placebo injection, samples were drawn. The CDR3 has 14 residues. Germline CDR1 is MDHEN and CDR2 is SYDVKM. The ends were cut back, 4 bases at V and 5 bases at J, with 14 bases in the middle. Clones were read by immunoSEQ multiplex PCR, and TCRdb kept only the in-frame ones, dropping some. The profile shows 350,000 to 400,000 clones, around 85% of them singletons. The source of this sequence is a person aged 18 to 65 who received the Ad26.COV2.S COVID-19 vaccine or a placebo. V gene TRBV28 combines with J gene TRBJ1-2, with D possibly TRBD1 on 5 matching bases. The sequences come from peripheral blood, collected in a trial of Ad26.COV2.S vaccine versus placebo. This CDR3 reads CASSSGHPVYGYTF. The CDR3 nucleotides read TGTGCCAGCAGTTCGGGGCACCCGGTTTATGGCTACACCTTC.